Reported below is one T cell receptor beta chain. The sample comes from a study of blood T cell repertoires in COVID-19. Overall study context: Nucleic acid was either cDNA or gDNA, and it came from T cells, B-cell-depleted T cells, or PBMCs.

This CDR3 comprises 18 residues. After removal of 3 bases from V and 7 bases from J, the junction contained 16 bases not matched to a gene. The germline V gene encodes CDR1 SGHVS and CDR2 FQNEAQ. Some clones are missing from TCRdb's copy, which holds only in-frame ones; the method was immunoSEQ multiplex PCR. Counted here are under 450,000 clones, roughly 90% occurring once; the ten biggest clones make up 0.8% to 0.9%. The specimen sequenced was PBMCs or T cells enriched from blood (not recorded which). The clonotype originates from a woman aged 40-49 years who had been exposed to COVID-19. V gene TRBV7-8 combines with J gene TRBJ2-1, with TRBD1 matching 9 bases. CDR3 in DNA: TGTGCCAGCAGCTTTAGCACCGGGACAGGGCCTCTAGGGAATGAGCAGTTCTTC. Encoded protein: CASSFSTGTGPLGNEQFF. The complete variable domain, with remaining parts taken from reference TRBV7-8 and TRBJ2-1, reads GAGVSQSPRYKVAKRGQDVALRCDPISGHVSLFWYQQALGQGPEFLTYFQNEAQLDKSGLPSDRFFAERPEGSVSTLKIQRTQQEDSAVYLCASSFSTGTGPLGNEQFFGPGTRLTVL.